This T cell receptor (beta chain) originates from a study of T-cell reconstitution after alpha-beta-depleted transplantation in children. This clonotype came up a few times. Preparation of the TCRbeta library involved a method that used unique molecular identifiers. TCRdb itself ran the PCR reads through MiXCR, one entry per CDR3 protein. The profile shows around 490,000 distinct CDR3 sequences, about an eighth of them singletons. Specimen: PBMCs, mostly from graft donor cells, collected 180 days after TCRalphabeta/CD19-depleted stem cell transplant. The receptor was derived from a female patient between 2 and 15 years old who had a stem cell transplant for aplastic anemia, so the T cells may come from the graft donor.

CDR3 sequence: CASSPGQALPSGYTF. DNA of the CDR3: TGTGCCAGCAGCCCCGGGCAGGCCTTACCAAGTGGCTACACCTTC. J is TRBJ1-2 and V is TRBV3-1; unclear D gene. This CDR3 is built from 15 residues. V gave up 4 bases and J gave up 7 bases, with 19 bases separating them. CDR1 is LGHDT, CDR2 YNNKEL, per germline (reference sequence).